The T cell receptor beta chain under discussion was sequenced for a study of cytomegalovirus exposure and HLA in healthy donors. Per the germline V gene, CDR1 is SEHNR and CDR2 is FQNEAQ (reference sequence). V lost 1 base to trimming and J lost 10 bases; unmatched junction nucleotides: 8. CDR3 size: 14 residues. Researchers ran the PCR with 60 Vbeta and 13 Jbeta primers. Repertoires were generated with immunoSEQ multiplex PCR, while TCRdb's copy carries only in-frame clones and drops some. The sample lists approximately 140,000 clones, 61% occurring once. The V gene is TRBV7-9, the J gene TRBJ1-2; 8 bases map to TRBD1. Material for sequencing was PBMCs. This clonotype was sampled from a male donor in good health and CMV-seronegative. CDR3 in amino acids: CASSLGPRGRDYTF. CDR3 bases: TGTGCCAGCAGCTTAGGTCCCAGGGGGCGGGACTACACCTTC.